The 12 T cell receptor beta chains presented below share a single source sample, sequenced in a study of siplizumab effects on memory and regulatory T cells. The data were produced by immunoSEQ multiplex PCR, yet TCRdb's version contains in-frame clones alone and is incomplete. The data contain about 100,000 clones, 93% of them seen just once; the ten biggest clones take up approximately 0.58%. The sequenced sample was Tregs sorted from blood. Every receptor here comes from a human donor in good health.

The rearrangement joins TRBV6-6 to TRBJ2-5; maybe TRBD2 (7 bases). The CDR3 spans 13 residues. The germline CDR1 and CDR2 sequences are MNHNY and SVGAGI (reference sequence). Trimming shortened V by 11 bases and J by 4 bases, and 17 bases separated the two germline ends. CDR3 coding DNA: TGTGCCGCAAGGGGGGGAGGTCGAGAGACCCAGTACTTC. This encodes CAARGGGRETQYF.

In DNA, the CDR3 is TGTGCCAGCAGGTTCGACAGGAATTATGGCTACACCTTC. It codes for CASRFDRNYGYTF. The V gene is TRBV5-6, the J gene TRBJ1-2; D might be TRBD1 (6 bases). Germline assignment: CDR1 SGHDT and CDR2 YYEEEE. The CDR3 covers 13 residues. Trimming removed 5 bases at V and 5 bases at J, with 13 bases between.

The chain employs TRBV7-2 and TRBJ2-7; weak D call: TRBD2 (6 bases). The germline V gene encodes CDR1 SGHTA and CDR2 FQGNSA. The CDR3 runs to 14 residues. V was trimmed by 5 bases and J by 1 base, leaving 12 bases between them. The chain's CDR3 is CASSAAGSSYEQYF. The CDR3 coding sequence is TGTGCCAGCAGCGCTGCCGGGAGTTCCTACGAGCAGTACTTC. Combining the CDR3 with reference TRBV7-2 and TRBJ2-7 gives the whole variable domain GAGVSQSPSNKVTEKGKDVELRCDPISGHTALYWYRQSLGQGLEFLIYFQGNSAPDKSGLPSDRFSAERTGGSVSTLTIQRTQQEDSAVYLCASSAAGSSYEQYFGPGTRLTVT.

In nucleotides, the CDR3 is TGTGCCAGCTCACCAACAAGGACTAGCGGGAGTACTAATGAGCAGTTCTTC. Its protein is CASSPTRTSGSTNEQFF. The chain combines TRBV18 with TRBJ2-1, with 13 nucleotides matching TRBD2. There are 17 residues in the CDR3. V lost 2 bases, J lost 7 bases, and 8 bases stayed unmatched. CDR1 and CDR2 (germline): KGHSH, LQKENI.

This sequence joins TRBV18 and TRBJ2-7, with TRBD2 matching over 9 bases. Unmatched junction bases numbered 6, after V lost 3 bases and J lost 3 bases. Germline CDR1 reads KGHSH; CDR2 reads LQKENI. The CDR3 loop spans 15 amino acids. DNA of the CDR3: TGTGCCAGCTCACCCGCTTTGACTAGCGGCTACGAGCAGTACTTC. Translated: CASSPALTSGYEQYF.

The chain combines TRBV6-1 with TRBJ1-2; D is ambiguous. Trimming took off 8 bases at V and 4 bases at J, with 20 bases between the two ends. This CDR3 has 15 amino acids. CDR1 is MNHNS, CDR2 SASEGT, per germline. CDR3 DNA sequence: TGTGCCAGCTGGCCCGTTATAGGCTTCGCCTATGGCTACACCTTC. Translating it yields CASWPVIGFAYGYTF.

The CDR3 DNA sequence: TGTGCCAGCTCACCGGTGCCGCAGGGTCCTGTTAACTATGGCTACACCTTC. This codes for CASSPVPQGPVNYGYTF. The chain has TRBV18 and TRBJ1-2; a weak D match, TRBD1 (5 bases). Trimming took off 3 bases at V and 1 base at J, with 18 bases between the two ends. This CDR3 is 17 amino acids long. In germline, CDR1 is KGHSH, CDR2 LQKENI. The full variable domain, in which reference TRBV18 and TRBJ1-2 provide the parts outside the CDR3, is NAGVMQNPRHLVRRRGQEARLRCSPMKGHSHVYWYRQLPEEGLKFMVYLQKENIIDESGMPKERFSAEFPKEGPSILRIQQVVRGDSAAYFCASSPVPQGPVNYGYTFGSGTRLTVV.

The V gene is TRBV5-8, the J gene TRBJ2-7, with unresolved D. The V end lost 2 bases, the J end lost 0 bases, and 6 bases lay between the germline ends. CDR1 SGHTS and CDR2 YDEGEE come from the germline V gene. This CDR3 comprises 13 residues. The DNA of the CDR3 is TGTGCCAGCAGCTTCATCTACTCCTACGAGCAGTACTTC. It codes for CASSFIYSYEQYF.

This clone is a singleton in its sample. The J gene is TRBJ2-2, the V gene TRBV13, with TRBD2 as a possible D gene (5 bases). Trimming stripped 5 bases from V and 0 bases from J, with 10 bases between. The CDR3 loop spans 15 amino acids. Germline CDR1 reads PRHDT; CDR2 reads FYEKMQ (reference sequence). The CDR3 loop reads CASSRRTANTGELFF. The CDR3 DNA reads TGTGCCAGCAGCCGAAGGACTGCGAACACCGGGGAGCTGTTTTTT.

This chain links TRBV25-1 with TRBJ1-1; D not resolved. V dropped 3 bases and J dropped 1 base, with 3 bases sitting between them. The CDR3 sequence is 12 residues long. The germline gives CDR1 MGHDK, CDR2 SYGVNS. The CDR3: CASSDWNTEAFF. The CDR3 nucleotides are TGTGCCAGCAGTGACTGGAACACTGAAGCTTTCTTT.

The chain carries TRBV7-8 and TRBJ2-7; 11 bases match TRBD1. J gave up 4 bases and V 4 bases, and 6 bases lay outside the gene matches. The CDR3 consists of 15 residues. Looked up from germline, CDR1 is SGHVS and CDR2 is FQNEAQ. The CDR3 protein is CASSSRDRGMYEQYF. The CDR3 nucleotides read TGTGCCAGCAGCTCGAGGGACAGGGGGATGTACGAGCAGTACTTC.

The chain combines TRBV7-2 with TRBJ1-1, with D hard to call. V gave up 1 base and J gave up 5 bases, with 11 bases separating them. CDR1 is SGHTA, CDR2 FQGNSA, per germline. This CDR3 is 14 amino acids long. The CDR3 DNA is TGTGCCAGCAGCTTAGTCGGTGCGGGGACTGAAGCTTTCTTT. Amino acids: CASSLVGAGTEAFF. The variable domain in full, with the rest retrieved from reference TRBV7-2 and TRBJ1-1, is GAGVSQSPSNKVTEKGKDVELRCDPISGHTALYWYRQSLGQGLEFLIYFQGNSAPDKSGLPSDRFSAERTGGSVSTLTIQRTQQEDSAVYLCASSLVGAGTEAFFGQGTRLTVV.